What follows is one T cell receptor (beta chain) and its context. The target antigen is unknown. This entry comes from a study of T cells in Graves' hyperthyroidism and ophthalmopathy. Study-wide findings and caveats: A model of 13 V-J features distinguished ophthalmopathy from stable hyperthyroidism.

CDR3 length equals 13 residues. Trimming took 5 bases from V and 10 from J, leaving 17 bases between them. The germline V gene encodes CDR1 SGHTA and CDR2 FQGNSA. Using RNA transcripts as the source, TCR beta CDR3 regions were amplified. The HTBI primer set drove a first-round RT-PCR of the TCR CDR3. TCRdb ran MiXCR on the multiplex PCR reads and lists one entry per CDR3 protein. The sample has 600,000 to 650,000 distinct CDR3 sequences, around 15% seen once; the top ten hold 3.8%. The specimen was blood. The chain combines TRBV7-2 with TRBJ1-1; D gene uncertain. The sequence was obtained from a woman aged 25 to 39 with Graves' hyperthyroidism. In nucleotides, the CDR3 is TGTGCCAGCAGCGTAGGGCGGAGGGAATTAGCTTTCTTT. Protein sequence: CASSVGRRELAFF.